A selection of T cell receptor beta chains follows, all from one sample in a study of blood T cells in healthy people across ages. MiXCR was run by TCRdb on the 5' RACE reads, yielding one entry per CDR3 protein. The sample has about 560,000 distinct CDR3 sequences; about a quarter are singletons. In addition, the sample was reused for a study of T cells of mothers and their children.

Material: blood. Source of these receptors: a boy between 2 and 10 years old in good health. The CDR3 runs from the conserved cysteine through the conserved F or W. Fields, in order: D gene, clone size, V gene, J gene, CDR3 DNA, CDR3 protein. D genes are given only for firm matches. Part of the rows lack a size; the others show once, few, many or a class for expanded clones.

d_gene: .
abundance: few
v_gene: TRBV12-3/TRBV12-4
j_gene: TRBJ1-4
CDR3nt: TGTGCCAGCCGAGTTTCGTCCGACCGAGATGAAAAACTGTTTTTT
CDR3aa: CASRVSSDRDEKLFF

d_gene: TRBD2
abundance: .
v_gene: TRBV20-1
j_gene: TRBJ2-7
CDR3nt: TGCAGTGCTAAAGGCACTAGCGGGAGTTTCTACGAGCAGTACTTC
CDR3aa: CSAKGTSGSFYEQYF

d_gene: TRBD1
abundance: many
v_gene: TRBV7-3
j_gene: TRBJ2-1
CDR3nt: TGTGCCAGCAGCTTAGACAGGGGTGGCTACAATGAGCAGTTCTTC
CDR3aa: CASSLDRGGYNEQFF

d_gene: TRBD1
abundance: .
v_gene: TRBV5-1
j_gene: TRBJ2-7
CDR3nt: TGCGCCAGCAGCACGGACAGGGCGCACGAGCAGTACTTC
CDR3aa: CASSTDRAHEQYF

d_gene: .
abundance: .
v_gene: TRBV5-1
j_gene: TRBJ2-3
CDR3nt: TGCGCCAGCAGCTTGGCTTGGGGCGTAGACAGAGATACGCAGTATTTT
CDR3aa: CASSLAWGVDRDTQYF

d_gene: .
abundance: few
v_gene: TRBV7-6
j_gene: TRBJ2-5
CDR3nt: TGTGCCAGCACGAGCGCGGGGAGGCAAGAGACCCAGTACTTC
CDR3aa: CASTSAGRQETQYF

d_gene: .
abundance: .
v_gene: TRBV7-9
j_gene: TRBJ2-5
CDR3nt: TGTGCCAGCAGCTTAGCGGTGGAGGGCGAGACCCAGTACTTC
CDR3aa: CASSLAVEGETQYF

d_gene: .
abundance: .
v_gene: TRBV12-3/TRBV12-4
j_gene: TRBJ2-7
CDR3nt: TGTGCCAGCAGTCTTCTGTGGACAGCGAACTCCTACGAGCAGTACTTC
CDR3aa: CASSLLWTANSYEQYF

d_gene: TRBD2
abundance: few
v_gene: TRBV7-2
j_gene: TRBJ2-5
CDR3nt: TGTGCCAGCAGCTTACATGCGGGAGGGCCACGGGAGACCCAGTACTTC
CDR3aa: CASSLHAGGPRETQYF

d_gene: .
abundance: few
v_gene: TRBV5-5
j_gene: TRBJ2-5
CDR3nt: TGTGCCAGCAGCTGGGGGAGGGGGCTTGAGACCCAGTACTTC
CDR3aa: CASSWGRGLETQYF

d_gene: .
abundance: few
v_gene: TRBV7-9
j_gene: TRBJ2-3
CDR3nt: TGTGCCGACGCGGGCAGGCGGTCAGATACGCAGTATTTT
CDR3aa: CADAGRRSDTQYF

d_gene: .
abundance: .
v_gene: TRBV9
j_gene: TRBJ2-2
CDR3nt: TGTGCCAGCAGCCCGCCAGGGTCCCTCACCGGGGAGCTGTTTTTT
CDR3aa: CASSPPGSLTGELFF

d_gene: .
abundance: few
v_gene: TRBV28
j_gene: TRBJ1-4
CDR3nt: TGTGCCACGCATCCGGTGGGCCCGGTTGAAAAACTGTTTTTT
CDR3aa: CATHPVGPVEKLFF

d_gene: TRBD2
abundance: once
v_gene: TRBV6-1
j_gene: TRBJ2-1
CDR3nt: TGTGCCAGCAGTCGCTTATTAGGGACTAGCGGACCGAGGGAGCAGTTCTTC
CDR3aa: CASSRLLGTSGPREQFF

d_gene: .
abundance: .
v_gene: TRBV9
j_gene: TRBJ2-7
CDR3nt: TGTGCCAGCAGCGAGGGGATTGCCTACGAGCAGTACTTC
CDR3aa: CASSEGIAYEQYF

d_gene: TRBD1
abundance: many
v_gene: TRBV12-3/TRBV12-4
j_gene: TRBJ2-7
CDR3nt: TGTGCCAGCAGCGGGGACAGAGCCTACGAGCAGTACTTC
CDR3aa: CASSGDRAYEQYF

d_gene: .
abundance: .
v_gene: TRBV4-3
j_gene: TRBJ2-3
CDR3nt: TGCGCCAGCAGCCAACGCGGAGGGCCCTACACAGATACGCAGTATTTT
CDR3aa: CASSQRGGPYTDTQYF

d_gene: .
abundance: few
v_gene: TRBV7-8
j_gene: TRBJ1-1
CDR3nt: TGTGCCAGCAGCACAAGGGAGGGCGTGAACACTGAAGCTTTCTTT
CDR3aa: CASSTREGVNTEAFF

d_gene: TRBD2
abundance: few
v_gene: TRBV7-2
j_gene: TRBJ2-5
CDR3nt: TGTGCCAGCAGCTCGAGACTCGGGACTAGCGGGAGTCCGCAGTACTTC
CDR3aa: CASSSRLGTSGSPQYF

d_gene: TRBD2
abundance: .
v_gene: TRBV2
j_gene: TRBJ2-3
CDR3nt: TGTGCCAGCACCAATGGGGGGGAAGTGGATACGCAGTATTTT
CDR3aa: CASTNGGEVDTQYF

d_gene: .
abundance: few
v_gene: TRBV10-3
j_gene: TRBJ1-2
CDR3nt: TGTGCCATCAGTGCTCAGGGGAAGGGCTACACCTTC
CDR3aa: CAISAQGKGYTF

d_gene: TRBD2
abundance: .
v_gene: TRBV12-3/TRBV12-4
j_gene: TRBJ2-2
CDR3nt: TGTGCCAGCAGTCGACGGACTAGCGGGAGAGCGGCCGGGGAGCTGTTTTTT
CDR3aa: CASSRRTSGRAAGELFF

d_gene: TRBD2
abundance: .
v_gene: TRBV20-1
j_gene: TRBJ2-5
CDR3nt: TGCAGTGCTTTCCGGGAGGGCCGAGGAGAGACCCAGTACTTC
CDR3aa: CSAFREGRGETQYF

d_gene: TRBD2
abundance: .
v_gene: TRBV12-5
j_gene: TRBJ2-1
CDR3nt: TGTGCTAGTGGTTTCTCCGGGACTAGCGGGAGCTATGAGCAGTTCTTC
CDR3aa: CASGFSGTSGSYEQFF

d_gene: TRBD2
abundance: few
v_gene: TRBV7-2
j_gene: TRBJ2-7
CDR3nt: TGTGCCAGCAGCTCCTCGGGACTAGGCGGCTACGAGCAGTACTTC
CDR3aa: CASSSSGLGGYEQYF

d_gene: .
abundance: few
v_gene: TRBV30
j_gene: TRBJ2-5
CDR3nt: TGTGCCTGGAGTGCCCGAAGTGACGAGACCCAGTACTTC
CDR3aa: CAWSARSDETQYF

d_gene: TRBD2
abundance: few
v_gene: TRBV28
j_gene: TRBJ2-2
CDR3nt: TGTGCCAGCAGTTTCAGCTTATTGAGCGGGGGCAGTACCGGGGAGCTGTTTTTT
CDR3aa: CASSFSLLSGGSTGELFF

d_gene: .
abundance: few
v_gene: TRBV7-2
j_gene: TRBJ2-1
CDR3nt: TGTGCCAGCAGCTTAGGCCCCTTCGCGGCTTACAATGAGCAGTTCTTC
CDR3aa: CASSLGPFAAYNEQFF

d_gene: TRBD2
abundance: few
v_gene: TRBV7-3
j_gene: TRBJ2-7
CDR3nt: TGTGCCAGCAGCTTTACAGACAGGGCGAGCGGGAGGGCCCCATTTGGGATCTCCTACGAGCAGTACTTC
CDR3aa: CASSFTDRASGRAPFGISYEQYF

d_gene: TRBD1
abundance: few
v_gene: TRBV2
j_gene: TRBJ2-3
CDR3nt: TGTGCCAGCCGAAGATCCGGACAGGAGCTACACAATACTACGCAGTATTTT
CDR3aa: CASRRSGQELHNTTQYF

d_gene: .
abundance: few
v_gene: TRBV11-2
j_gene: TRBJ2-7
CDR3nt: TGTGCCAGCAGCCACCTCCGGGGGAGGAAATACGAGCAGTACTTC
CDR3aa: CASSHLRGRKYEQYF

d_gene: .
abundance: .
v_gene: TRBV10-3
j_gene: TRBJ2-5
CDR3nt: TGTGCCACCCACGACTGGGGGGTCGCCCAGTACTTC
CDR3aa: CATHDWGVAQYF